This T cell receptor (beta chain) was sequenced in a study of Graves' ophthalmopathy and Graves' hyperthyroidism. This CDR3 comprises 15 residues. Germline V gene data show CDR1 as MNHEY and CDR2 as SVGAGI. V lost 6 bases and J 3 bases, leaving 15 bases between the germline ends. This clonotype was counted at least ten times. The diagnostic workup employed clinical symptoms, serum thyroxine, TRAb, thyroid ultrasound and orbital computed tomography. RNA transcripts were the source from which TCR beta CDR3 regions were amplified. The library came from an HTBI-primed first-round RT-PCR and a second-round multiplex PCR. TCRdb redid the calling of the multiplex PCR reads with MiXCR, one entry per CDR3 protein. This sample has approximately 460,000 distinct CDR3 sequences, with around 14% found just once.

The chain joins TRBV6-5 to TRBJ1-5; D is unresolved. This clonotype was obtained from a woman in her twenties or thirties with Graves' ophthalmopathy. Specimen: blood. This CDR3 is CASSPGRVDNQPQHF. The CDR3 DNA reads as TGTGCCAGCAGCCCCGGGAGGGTAGACAATCAGCCCCAGCATTTT.